Here is one T cell receptor (beta chain) with its context. As processed by the authors: The assay estimated nucleated cells by amplifying reference gene primers. The table came from immunoSEQ multiplex PCR; TCRdb's copy has only in-frame clones and leaves some out. That table is the source of V, J and clone size, and D and trimming were worked out from the DNA. The profile shows fewer than 55,000 clones, just under 90% of them singletons. This record comes from a study of blood T cell repertoires in COVID-19. At the level of the study: From T cells, B-cell-depleted T cells, or PBMCs came the material, which was cDNA or gDNA.

The CDR3 extends over 18 amino acids. From germline, CDR1 is SGHRS and CDR2 YFSETQ. With V trimmed by 4 bases and J by 0 bases, 13 bases remained unmatched. V and J are TRBV5-1 and TRBJ2-1; 7 bases are shared with TRBD2. Sequencing was done on a sample of peripheral blood. The source of this sequence is a man older than 75 with active or convalescent COVID-19. The chain's CDR3 is CASSPRAGAISSYNEQFF. CDR3 sequence (DNA): TGCGCCAGCAGCCCCAGGGCGGGAGCCATTAGCTCCTACAATGAGCAGTTCTTC.